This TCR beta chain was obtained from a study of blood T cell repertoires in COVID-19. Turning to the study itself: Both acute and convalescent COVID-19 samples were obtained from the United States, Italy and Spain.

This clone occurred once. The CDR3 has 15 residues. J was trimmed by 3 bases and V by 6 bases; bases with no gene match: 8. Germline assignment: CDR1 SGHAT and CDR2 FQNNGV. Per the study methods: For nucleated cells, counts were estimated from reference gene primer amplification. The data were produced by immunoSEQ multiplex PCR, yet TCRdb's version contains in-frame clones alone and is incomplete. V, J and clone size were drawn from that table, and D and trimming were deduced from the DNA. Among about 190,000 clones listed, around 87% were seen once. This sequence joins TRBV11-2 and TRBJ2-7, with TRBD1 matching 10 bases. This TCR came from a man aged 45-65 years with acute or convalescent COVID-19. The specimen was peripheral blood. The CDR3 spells CASRRPGTGDYEQYF. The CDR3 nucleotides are TGTGCCAGCAGACGTCCCGGGACAGGGGACTACGAGCAGTACTTC.